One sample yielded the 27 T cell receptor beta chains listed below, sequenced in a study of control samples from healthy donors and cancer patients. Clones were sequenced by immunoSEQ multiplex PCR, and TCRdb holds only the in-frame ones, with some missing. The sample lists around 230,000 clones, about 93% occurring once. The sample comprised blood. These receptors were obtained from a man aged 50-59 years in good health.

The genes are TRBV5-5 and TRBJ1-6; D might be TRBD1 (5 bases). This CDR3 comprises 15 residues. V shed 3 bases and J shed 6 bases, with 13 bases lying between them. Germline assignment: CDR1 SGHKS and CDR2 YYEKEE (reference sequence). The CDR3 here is CASSSWGQGNSPLHF. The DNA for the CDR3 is TGTGCCAGCAGCTCCTGGGGCCAGGGTAATTCACCCCTCCACTTT.

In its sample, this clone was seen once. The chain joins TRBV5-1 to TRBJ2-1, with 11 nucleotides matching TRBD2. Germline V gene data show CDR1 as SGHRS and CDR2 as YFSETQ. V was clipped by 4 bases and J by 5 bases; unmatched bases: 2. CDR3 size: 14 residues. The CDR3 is CASSPGLADNEQFF. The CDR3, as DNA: TGCGCCAGCAGCCCGGGACTAGCGGACAATGAGCAGTTCTTC.

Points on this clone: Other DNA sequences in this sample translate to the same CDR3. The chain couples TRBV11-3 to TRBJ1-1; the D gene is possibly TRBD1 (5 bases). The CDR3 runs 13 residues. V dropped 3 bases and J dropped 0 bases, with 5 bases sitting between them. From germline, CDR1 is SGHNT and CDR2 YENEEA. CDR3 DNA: TGTGCCAGCAGCTTGGGGGTGAACACTGAAGCTTTCTTT. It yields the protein CASSLGVNTEAFF.

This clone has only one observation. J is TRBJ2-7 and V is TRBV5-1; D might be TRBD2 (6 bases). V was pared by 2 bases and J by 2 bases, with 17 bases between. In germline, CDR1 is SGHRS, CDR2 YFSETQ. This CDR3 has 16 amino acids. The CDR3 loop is CASSFDPGGLTYEQYF. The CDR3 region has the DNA TGCGCCAGCAGCTTCGATCCCGGGGGTCTGACCTACGAGCAGTACTTC.

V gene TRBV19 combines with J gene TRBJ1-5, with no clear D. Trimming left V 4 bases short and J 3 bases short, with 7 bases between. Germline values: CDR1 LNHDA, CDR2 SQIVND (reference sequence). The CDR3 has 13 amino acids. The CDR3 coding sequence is TGTGCCAGTAGTACAAGGGACAATCAGCCCCAGCATTTT. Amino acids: CASSTRDNQPQHF.

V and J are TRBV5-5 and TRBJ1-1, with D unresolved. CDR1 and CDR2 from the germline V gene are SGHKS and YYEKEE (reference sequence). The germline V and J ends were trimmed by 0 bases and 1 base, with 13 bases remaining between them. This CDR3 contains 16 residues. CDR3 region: CASSLAIGAQNTEAFF. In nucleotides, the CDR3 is TGTGCCAGCAGCTTGGCGATCGGAGCCCAGAACACTGAAGCTTTCTTT. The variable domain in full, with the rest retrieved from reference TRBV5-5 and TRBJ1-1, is DAGVTQSPTHLIKTRGQQVTLRCSPISGHKSVSWYQQVLGQGPQFIFQYYEKEERGRGNFPDRFSARQFPNYSSELNVNALLLGDSALYLCASSLAIGAQNTEAFFGQGTRLTVV.

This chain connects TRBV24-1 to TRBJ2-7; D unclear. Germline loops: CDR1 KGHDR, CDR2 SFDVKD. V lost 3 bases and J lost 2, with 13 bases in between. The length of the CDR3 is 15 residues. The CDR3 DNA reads TGTGCCACCAGTGATGTTGTCATCAGGCCCTACGAGCAGTACGTC. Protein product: CATSDVVIRPYEQYV.

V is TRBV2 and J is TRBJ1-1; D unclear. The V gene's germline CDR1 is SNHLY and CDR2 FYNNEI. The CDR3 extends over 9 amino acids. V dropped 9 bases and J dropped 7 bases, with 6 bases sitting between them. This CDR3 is CASPDEAFF. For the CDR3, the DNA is TGTGCCAGTCCTGATGAAGCTTTCTTT.

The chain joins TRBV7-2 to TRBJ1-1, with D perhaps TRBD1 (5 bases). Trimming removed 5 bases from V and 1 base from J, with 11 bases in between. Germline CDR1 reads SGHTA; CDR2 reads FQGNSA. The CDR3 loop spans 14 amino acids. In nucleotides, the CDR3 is TGTGCCAGCAGCCCCACAGGTCAGAACACTGAAGCTTTCTTT. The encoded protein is CASSPTGQNTEAFF.

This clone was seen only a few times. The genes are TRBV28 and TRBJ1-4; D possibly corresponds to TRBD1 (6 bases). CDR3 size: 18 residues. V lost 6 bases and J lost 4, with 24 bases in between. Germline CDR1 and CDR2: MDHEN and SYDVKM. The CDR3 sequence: CASSGIDRFEAFNEKLFF. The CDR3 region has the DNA TGTGCCAGCAGCGGGATAGACAGGTTTGAGGCGTTTAATGAAAAACTGTTTTTT.

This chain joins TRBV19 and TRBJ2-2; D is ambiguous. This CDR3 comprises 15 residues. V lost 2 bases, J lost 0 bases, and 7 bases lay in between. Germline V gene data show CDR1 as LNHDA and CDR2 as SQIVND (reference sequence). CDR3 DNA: TGTGCCAGTAGTATACTTCTTTCGAACACCGGGGAGCTGTTTTTT. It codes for CASSILLSNTGELFF.

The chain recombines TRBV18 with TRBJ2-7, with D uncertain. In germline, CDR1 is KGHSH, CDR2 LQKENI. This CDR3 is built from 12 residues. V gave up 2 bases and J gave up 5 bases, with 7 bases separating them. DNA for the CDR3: TGTGCCAGCTCACCAATTTCCGACGAGCAGTACTTC. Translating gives CASSPISDEQYF.

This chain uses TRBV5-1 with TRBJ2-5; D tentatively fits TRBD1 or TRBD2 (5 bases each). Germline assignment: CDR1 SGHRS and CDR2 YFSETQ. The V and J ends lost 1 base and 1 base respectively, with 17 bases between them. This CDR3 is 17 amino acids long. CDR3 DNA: TGCGCCAGCAGCTTGCAAATGGGGAGTCAGGGCCAAGAGACCCAGTACTTC. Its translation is CASSLQMGSQGQETQYF.

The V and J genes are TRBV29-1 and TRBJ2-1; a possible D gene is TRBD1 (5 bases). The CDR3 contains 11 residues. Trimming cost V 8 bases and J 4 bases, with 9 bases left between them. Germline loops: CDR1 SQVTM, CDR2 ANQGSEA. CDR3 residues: CSLDTYNEQFF. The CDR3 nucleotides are TGCAGCCTGGACACTTACAATGAGCAGTTCTTC.

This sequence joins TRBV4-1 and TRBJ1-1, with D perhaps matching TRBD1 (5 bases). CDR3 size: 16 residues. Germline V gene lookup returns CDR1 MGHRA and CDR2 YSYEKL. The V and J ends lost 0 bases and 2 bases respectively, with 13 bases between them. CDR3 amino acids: CASSQEDKVLNTEAFF. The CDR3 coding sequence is TGCGCCAGCAGCCAAGAGGACAAGGTCCTTAACACTGAAGCTTTCTTT.

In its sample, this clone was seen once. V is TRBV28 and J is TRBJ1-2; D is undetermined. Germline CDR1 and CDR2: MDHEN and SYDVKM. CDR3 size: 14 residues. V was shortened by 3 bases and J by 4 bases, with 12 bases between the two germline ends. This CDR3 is CASSFLTESYGYTF. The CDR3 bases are TGTGCCAGCAGTTTCTTAACCGAGTCCTATGGCTACACCTTC.

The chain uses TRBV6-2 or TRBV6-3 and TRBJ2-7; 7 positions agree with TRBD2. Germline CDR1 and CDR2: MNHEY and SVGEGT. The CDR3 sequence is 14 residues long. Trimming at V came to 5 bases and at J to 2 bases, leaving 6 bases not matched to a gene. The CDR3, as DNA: TGTGCCAGCAGTCCACCAGCGGGGACCTACGAGCAGTACTTC. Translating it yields CASSPPAGTYEQYF.

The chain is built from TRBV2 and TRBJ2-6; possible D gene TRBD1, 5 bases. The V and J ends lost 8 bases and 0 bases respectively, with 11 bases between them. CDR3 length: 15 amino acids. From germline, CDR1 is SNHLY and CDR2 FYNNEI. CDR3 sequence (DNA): TGTGCCAGCGTCAGGGCCGCCTCTGGGGCCAACGTCCTGACTTTC. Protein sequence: CASVRAASGANVLTF.

CDR3 loop: CASSLGVSGNTIYF. CDR3 bases: TGCGCCAGCAGCTTGGGAGTGTCGGGAAACACCATATATTTT. The rearrangement uses TRBV5-1 and TRBJ1-3, with no clear D. Trimming removed 0 bases from V and 4 bases from J, with 8 bases in between. The germline V gene has CDR1 SGHRS and CDR2 YFSETQ. This CDR3 is 14 amino acids long.

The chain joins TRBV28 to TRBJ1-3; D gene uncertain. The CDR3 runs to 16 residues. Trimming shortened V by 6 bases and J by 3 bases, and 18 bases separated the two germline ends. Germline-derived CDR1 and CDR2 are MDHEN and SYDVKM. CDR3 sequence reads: CASRTLGGSSGNTIYF. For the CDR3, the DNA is TGTGCCAGCAGGACTTTAGGAGGGAGCAGTGGAAACACCATATATTTT.

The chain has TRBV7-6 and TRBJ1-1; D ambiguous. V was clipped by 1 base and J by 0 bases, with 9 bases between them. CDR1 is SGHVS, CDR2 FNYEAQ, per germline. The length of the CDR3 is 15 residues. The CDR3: CASSLEPQLNTEAFF. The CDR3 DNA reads TGTGCCAGCAGCTTAGAGCCACAACTGAACACTGAAGCTTTCTTT.

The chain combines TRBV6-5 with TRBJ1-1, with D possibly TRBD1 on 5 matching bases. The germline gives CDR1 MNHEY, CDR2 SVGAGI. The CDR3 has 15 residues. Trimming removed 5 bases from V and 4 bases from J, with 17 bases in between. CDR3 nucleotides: TGTGCCAGCAGTCCTGAGAGGGGCAAGGGCACTGAAGCTTTCTTT. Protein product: CASSPERGKGTEAFF.

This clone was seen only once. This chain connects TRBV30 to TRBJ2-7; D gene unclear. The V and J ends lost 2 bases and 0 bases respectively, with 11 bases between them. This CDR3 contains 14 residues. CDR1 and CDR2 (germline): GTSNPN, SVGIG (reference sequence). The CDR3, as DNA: TGTGCCTGGAGTTCCTGGGCAGCCTCCTACGAGCAGTACTTC. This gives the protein CAWSSWAASYEQYF. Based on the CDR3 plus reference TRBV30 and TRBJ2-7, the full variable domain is SQTIHQWPATLVQPVGSPLSLECTVEGTSNPNLYWYRQAAGRGLQLLFYSVGIGQISSEVPQNLSASRPQDRQFILSSKKLLLSDSGFYLCAWSSWAASYEQYFGPGTRLTVT.

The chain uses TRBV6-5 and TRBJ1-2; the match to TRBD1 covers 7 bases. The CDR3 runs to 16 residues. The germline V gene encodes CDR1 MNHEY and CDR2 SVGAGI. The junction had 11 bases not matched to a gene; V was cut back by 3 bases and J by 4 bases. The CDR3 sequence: CASSYVPRDRPYGYTF. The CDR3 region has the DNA TGTGCCAGCAGTTATGTGCCCCGGGACAGACCCTATGGCTACACCTTC.

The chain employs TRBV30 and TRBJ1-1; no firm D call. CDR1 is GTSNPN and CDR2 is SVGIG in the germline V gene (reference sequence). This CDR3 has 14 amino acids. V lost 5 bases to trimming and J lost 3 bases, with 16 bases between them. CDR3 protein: CAWAENTWDTEAFF. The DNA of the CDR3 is TGTGCCTGGGCGGAGAATACGTGGGACACTGAAGCTTTCTTT.

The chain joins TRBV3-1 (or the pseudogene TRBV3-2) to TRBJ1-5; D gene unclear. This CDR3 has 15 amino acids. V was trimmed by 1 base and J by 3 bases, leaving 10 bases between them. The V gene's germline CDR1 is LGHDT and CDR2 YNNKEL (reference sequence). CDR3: CASSQGGTANQPQHF. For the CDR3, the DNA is TGTGCCAGCAGCCAAGGCGGCACTGCCAATCAGCCCCAGCATTTT.

CDR3 DNA sequence: TGTGCCAGCAGCTTCAGCGGGGATACAGATACGCAGTATTTT. It encodes CASSFSGDTDTQYF. The chain combines TRBV11-3 with TRBJ2-3; 7 nucleotides agree with TRBD2. CDR1 SGHNT and CDR2 YENEEA come from the germline V gene. Trimming cost V 3 bases and J 3 bases; bases outside gene matches: 3. CDR3 length equals 14 residues. The variable domain in full, completed from reference TRBV11-3 and TRBJ2-3, reads EAGVVQSPRYKIIEKKQPVAFWCNPISGHNTLYWYLQNLGQGPELLIRYENEEAVDDSQLPKDRFSAERLKGVDSTLKIQPAELGDSAVYLCASSFSGDTDTQYFGPGTRLTVL.